Listed here is a single TCR beta chain. The antigen is not known. Germline V lookup: CDR1 SEHNR, CDR2 FQNEAQ (reference sequence). Trimming shortened V by 6 bases and J by 4 bases, and 12 bases separated the two germline ends. The length of the CDR3 is 14 residues. Clones were read by immunoSEQ multiplex PCR, and TCRdb kept only the in-frame ones, dropping some. The sample gives 100,000 to 150,000 clones, 70% to 90% of which show up once; less than 11% is in the top ten. The source of the sample is a study of T cell responses to AZD1222 COVID-19 vaccine. Study summary: Second-dose intervals near 4 or 12 weeks were combined.

Findings and caveats of the study: Repertoires were collected only later (after the peak T cell response had occurred). Donors were mostly white British, more females; clonal diversity possibly underestimated. Spike-specific TCR breadth and depth both grew after two AZD1222 doses.

The chain employs TRBV7-9 and TRBJ1-4; possibly TRBD1 for D (5 bases). Sample: peripheral blood, taken on day 0 of AZD1222 vaccination. This clonotype was obtained from an adult in good health. CDR3 DNA sequence: TGTGCCAGCAGTGCAGGGTGGGATAATGAAAAACTGTTTTTT. It specifies CASSAGWDNEKLFF. The full variable domain, its missing parts supplied by reference TRBV7-9 and TRBJ1-4, is DTGVSQNPRHKITKRGQNVTFRCDPISEHNRLYWYRQTLGQGPEFLTYFQNEAQLEKSRLLSDRFSAERPKGSFSTLEIQRTEQGDSAMYLCASSAGWDNEKLFFGSGTQLSVL.